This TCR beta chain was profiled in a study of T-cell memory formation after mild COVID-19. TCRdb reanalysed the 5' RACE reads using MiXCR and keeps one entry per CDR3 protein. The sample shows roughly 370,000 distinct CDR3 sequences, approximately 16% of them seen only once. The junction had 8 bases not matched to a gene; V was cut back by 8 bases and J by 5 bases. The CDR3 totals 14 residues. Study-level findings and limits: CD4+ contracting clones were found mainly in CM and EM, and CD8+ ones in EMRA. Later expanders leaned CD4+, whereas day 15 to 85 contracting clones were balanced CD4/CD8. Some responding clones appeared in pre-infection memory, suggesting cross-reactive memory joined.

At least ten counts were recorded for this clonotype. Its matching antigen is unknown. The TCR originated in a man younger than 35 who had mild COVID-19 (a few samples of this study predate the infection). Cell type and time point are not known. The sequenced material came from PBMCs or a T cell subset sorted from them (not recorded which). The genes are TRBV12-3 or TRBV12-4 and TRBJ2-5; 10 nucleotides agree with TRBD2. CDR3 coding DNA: TGTGCCAGCGCCAGCGGGGGGGCCTCGGAGACCCAGTACTTC. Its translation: CASASGGASETQYF.